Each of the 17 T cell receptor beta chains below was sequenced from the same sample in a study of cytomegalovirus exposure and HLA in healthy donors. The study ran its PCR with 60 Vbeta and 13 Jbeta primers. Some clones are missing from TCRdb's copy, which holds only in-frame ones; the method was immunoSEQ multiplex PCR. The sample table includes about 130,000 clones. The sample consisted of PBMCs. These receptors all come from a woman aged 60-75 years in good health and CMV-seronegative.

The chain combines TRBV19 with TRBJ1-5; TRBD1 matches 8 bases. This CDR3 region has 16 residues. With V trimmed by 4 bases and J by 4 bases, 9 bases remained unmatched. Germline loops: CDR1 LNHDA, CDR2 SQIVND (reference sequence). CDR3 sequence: CASSTIGTGGNQPQHF. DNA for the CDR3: TGTGCCAGTAGTACCATCGGGACAGGAGGTAATCAGCCCCAGCATTTT.

The CDR3, as DNA: TGTGCCAGCAGCTTAGGTACAGGGGCGGCCGAGCAGTACTTC. Translated, it gives CASSLGTGAAEQYF. The rearrangement uses TRBV7-9 and TRBJ2-7; TRBD1 matches at 7 bases. The germline V gene has CDR1 SEHNR and CDR2 FQNEAQ (reference sequence). There are 14 residues in the CDR3. With 1 base clipped from V and 6 bases from J, the junction kept 6 bases outside the gene matches.

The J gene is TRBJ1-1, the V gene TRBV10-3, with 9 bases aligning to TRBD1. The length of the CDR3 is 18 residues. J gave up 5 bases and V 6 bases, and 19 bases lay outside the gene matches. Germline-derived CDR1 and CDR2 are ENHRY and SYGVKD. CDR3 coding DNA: TGTGCCATCAGCCCTGGACAGGGGAGAGTTGGTACTACGACTGAAGCTTTCTTT. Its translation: CAISPGQGRVGTTTEAFF.

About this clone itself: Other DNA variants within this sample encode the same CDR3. CDR3: CASSYSTPGTFREQYF. Written as DNA, the CDR3 is TGTGCCAGCAGTTACTCAACCCCGGGGACTTTTCGCGAGCAGTACTTC. This sequence joins TRBV6-5 and TRBJ2-7; a weak D match, TRBD2 (6 bases). Between the trimmed V and J ends, which lost 0 bases and 6 bases, there was a span of 18 bases. CDR3 length: 16 residues. Germline assignment: CDR1 MNHEY and CDR2 SVGAGI.

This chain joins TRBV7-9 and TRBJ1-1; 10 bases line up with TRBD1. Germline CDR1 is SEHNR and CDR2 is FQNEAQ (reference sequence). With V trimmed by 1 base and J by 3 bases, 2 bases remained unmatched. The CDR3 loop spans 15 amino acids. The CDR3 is CASSLVGTGDTEAFF. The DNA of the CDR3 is TGTGCCAGCAGCTTAGTGGGGACAGGGGACACTGAAGCTTTCTTT.

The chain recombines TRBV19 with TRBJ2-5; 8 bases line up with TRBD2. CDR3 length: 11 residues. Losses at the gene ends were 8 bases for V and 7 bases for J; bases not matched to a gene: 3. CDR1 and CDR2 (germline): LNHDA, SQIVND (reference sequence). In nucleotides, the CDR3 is TGTGCCAGTGGGGCGGGAGGGACCCAGTACTTC. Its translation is CASGAGGTQYF. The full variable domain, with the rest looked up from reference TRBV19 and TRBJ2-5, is DGGITQSPKYLFRKEGQNVTLSCEQNLNHDAMYWYRQDPGQGLRLIYYSQIVNDFQKGDIAEGYSVSREKKESFPLTVTSAQKNPTAFYLCASGAGGTQYFGPGTRLLVL.

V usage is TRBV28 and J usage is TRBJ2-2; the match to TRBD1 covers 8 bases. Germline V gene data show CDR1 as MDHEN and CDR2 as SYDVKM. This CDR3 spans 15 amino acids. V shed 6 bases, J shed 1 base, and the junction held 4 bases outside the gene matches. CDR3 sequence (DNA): TGTGCCAGCAGGCCAGGGGGCCAGAACACCGGGGAGCTGTTTTTT. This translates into CASRPGGQNTGELFF.

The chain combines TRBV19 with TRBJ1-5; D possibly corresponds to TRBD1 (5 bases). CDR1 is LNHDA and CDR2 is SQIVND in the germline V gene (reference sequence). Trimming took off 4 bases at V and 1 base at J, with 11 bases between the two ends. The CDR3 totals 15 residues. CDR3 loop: CASSTGLGSNQPQHF. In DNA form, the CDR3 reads TGTGCCAGTAGTACAGGGCTTGGGAGCAATCAGCCCCAGCATTTT. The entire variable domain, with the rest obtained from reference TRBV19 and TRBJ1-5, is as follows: DGGITQSPKYLFRKEGQNVTLSCEQNLNHDAMYWYRQDPGQGLRLIYYSQIVNDFQKGDIAEGYSVSREKKESFPLTVTSAQKNPTAFYLCASSTGLGSNQPQHFGDGTRLSIL.

CDR3 nucleotide sequence: TGTGCCAGCAGTGGTACGGCGGTCAAGTACTTC. As protein: CASSGTAVKYF. The chain has TRBV2 and TRBJ2-5; unclear D gene. CDR1 and CDR2 from the germline V gene are SNHLY and FYNNEI. The CDR3 extends over 11 amino acids. V lost 4 bases, J lost 12 bases, and 12 bases lay in between.

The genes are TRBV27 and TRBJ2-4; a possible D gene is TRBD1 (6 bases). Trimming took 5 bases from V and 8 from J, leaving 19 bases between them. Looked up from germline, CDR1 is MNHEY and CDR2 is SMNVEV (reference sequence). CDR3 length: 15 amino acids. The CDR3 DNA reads TGTGCCAGCAGTGCCAGGGGCCCCGTGTTTGACATTCAGTACTTC. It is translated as CASSARGPVFDIQYF.

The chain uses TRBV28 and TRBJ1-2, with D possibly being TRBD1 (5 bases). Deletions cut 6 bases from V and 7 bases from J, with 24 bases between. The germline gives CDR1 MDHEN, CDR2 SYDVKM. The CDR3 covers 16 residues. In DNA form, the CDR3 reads TGTGCCAGCAGCCGGGGGGGAAAAGGAAGGTACGGTGGCTACACCTTC. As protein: CASSRGGKGRYGGYTF.

CDR3 amino acids: CASTYTRGNTIYF. DNA of the CDR3: TGTGCCAGCACCTATACTAGGGGAAACACCATATATTTT. The V gene is TRBV11-2, the J gene TRBJ1-3; D gene uncertain. Trimming shortened V by 7 bases and J by 4 bases, and 11 bases separated the two germline ends. The CDR3 extends over 13 amino acids. Germline V gene data show CDR1 as SGHAT and CDR2 as FQNNGV.

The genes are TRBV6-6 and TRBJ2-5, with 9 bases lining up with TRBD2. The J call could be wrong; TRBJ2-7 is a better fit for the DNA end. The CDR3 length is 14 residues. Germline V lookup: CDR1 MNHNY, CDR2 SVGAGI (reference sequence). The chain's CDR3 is CASRLAGVGYEQYF. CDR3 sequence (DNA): TGTGCCAGCAGATTAGCGGGAGTAGGATACGAGCAGTACTTC.

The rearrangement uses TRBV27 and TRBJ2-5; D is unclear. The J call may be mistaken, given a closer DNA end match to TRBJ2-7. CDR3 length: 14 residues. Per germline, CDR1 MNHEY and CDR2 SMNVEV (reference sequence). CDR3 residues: CASSSIRFSYEQYF. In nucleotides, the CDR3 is TGTGCCAGCAGTTCCATACGGTTCTCCTACGAGCAGTACTTC.

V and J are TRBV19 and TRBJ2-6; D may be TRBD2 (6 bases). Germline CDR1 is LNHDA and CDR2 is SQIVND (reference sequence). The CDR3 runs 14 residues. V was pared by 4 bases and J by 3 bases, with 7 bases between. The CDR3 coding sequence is TGTGCCAGTAGTACCGGGGGTGGGGCCAACGTCCTGACTTTC. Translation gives CASSTGGGANVLTF.

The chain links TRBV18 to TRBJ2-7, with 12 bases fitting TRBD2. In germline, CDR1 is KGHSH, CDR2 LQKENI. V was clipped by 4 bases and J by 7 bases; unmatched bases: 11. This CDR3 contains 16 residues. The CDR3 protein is CASSRPLAGGPREQYF. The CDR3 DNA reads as TGTGCCAGCTCACGACCCCTAGCGGGAGGGCCAAGAGAGCAGTACTTC.

CDR3 residues: CASSPGGPDEQFF. The CDR3 bases are TGTGCCAGCTCACCCGGGGGACCCGATGAGCAGTTCTTC. The rearrangement joins TRBV18 to TRBJ2-1; D perhaps matches TRBD2 (6 bases). The CDR3 sequence is 13 residues long. The V gene's germline CDR1 is KGHSH and CDR2 LQKENI. Trimming removed 3 bases from V and 8 bases from J, with 11 bases in between.